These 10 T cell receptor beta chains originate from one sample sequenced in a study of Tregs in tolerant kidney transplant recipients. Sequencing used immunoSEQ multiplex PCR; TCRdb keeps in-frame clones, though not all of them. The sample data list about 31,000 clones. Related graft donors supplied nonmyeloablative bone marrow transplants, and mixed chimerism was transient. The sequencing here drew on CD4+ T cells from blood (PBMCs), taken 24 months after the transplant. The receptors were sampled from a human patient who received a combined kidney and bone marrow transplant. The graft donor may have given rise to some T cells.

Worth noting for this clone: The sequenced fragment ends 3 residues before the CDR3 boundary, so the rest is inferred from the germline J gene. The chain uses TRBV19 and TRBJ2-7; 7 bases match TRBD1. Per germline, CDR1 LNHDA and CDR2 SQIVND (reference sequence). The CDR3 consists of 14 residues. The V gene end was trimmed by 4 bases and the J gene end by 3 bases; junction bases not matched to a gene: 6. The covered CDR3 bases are TGTGCCAGTAGTAAAGAGGGGGCACGCTACGAG. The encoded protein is CASSKEGARYE. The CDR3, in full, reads CASSKEGARYEQYF.

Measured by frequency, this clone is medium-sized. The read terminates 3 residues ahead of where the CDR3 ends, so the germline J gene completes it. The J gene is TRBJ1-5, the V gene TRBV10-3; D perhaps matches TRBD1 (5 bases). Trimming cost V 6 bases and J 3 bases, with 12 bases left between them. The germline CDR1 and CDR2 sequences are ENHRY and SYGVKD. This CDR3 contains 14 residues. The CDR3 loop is CAISRDSPNQPQHF. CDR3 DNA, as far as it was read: TGTGCCATCAGCCGGGACTCTCCCAATCAGCCC.

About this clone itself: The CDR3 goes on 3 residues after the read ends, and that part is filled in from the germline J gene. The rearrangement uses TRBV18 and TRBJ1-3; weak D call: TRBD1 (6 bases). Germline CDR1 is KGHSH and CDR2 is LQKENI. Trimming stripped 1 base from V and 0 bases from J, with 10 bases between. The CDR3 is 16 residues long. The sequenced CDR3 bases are TGTGCCAGCTCACCACTTCAGGGGTCCTCTGGAAACACC. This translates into CASSPLQGSSGNT. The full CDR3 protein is CASSPLQGSSGNTIYF.

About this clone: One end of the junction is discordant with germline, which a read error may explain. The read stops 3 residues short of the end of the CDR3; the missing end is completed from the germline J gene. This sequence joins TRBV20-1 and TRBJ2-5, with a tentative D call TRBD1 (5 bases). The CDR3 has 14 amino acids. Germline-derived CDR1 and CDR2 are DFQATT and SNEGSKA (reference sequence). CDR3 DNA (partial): TGCAGTGCGAGAGCACAGGATCCCCGAGAGACC. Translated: CSARAQDPRET. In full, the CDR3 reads CSARAQDPRETQYF.

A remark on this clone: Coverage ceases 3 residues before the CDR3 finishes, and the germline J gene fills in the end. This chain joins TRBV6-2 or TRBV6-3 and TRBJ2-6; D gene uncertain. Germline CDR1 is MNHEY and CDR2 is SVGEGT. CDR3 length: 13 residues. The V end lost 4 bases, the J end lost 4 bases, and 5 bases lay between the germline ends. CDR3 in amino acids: CASSWAGANVLTF. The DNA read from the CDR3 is TGTGCCAGCAGTTGGGCCGGGGCCAACGTC.

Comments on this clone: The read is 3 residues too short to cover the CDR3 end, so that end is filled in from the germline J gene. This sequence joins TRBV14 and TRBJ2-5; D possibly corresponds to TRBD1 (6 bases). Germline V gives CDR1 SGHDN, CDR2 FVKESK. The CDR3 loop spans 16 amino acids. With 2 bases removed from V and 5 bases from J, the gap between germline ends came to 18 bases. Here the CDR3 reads CASSQLGAPLGETQYF. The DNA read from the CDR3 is TGTGCCAGCAGCCAACTGGGGGCACCTTTGGGGGAGACC.

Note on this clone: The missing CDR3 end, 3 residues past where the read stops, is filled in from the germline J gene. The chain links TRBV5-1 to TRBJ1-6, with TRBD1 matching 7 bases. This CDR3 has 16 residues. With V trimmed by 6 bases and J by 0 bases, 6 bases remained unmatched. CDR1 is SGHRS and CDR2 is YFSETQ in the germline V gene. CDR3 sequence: CASTPTGSSYNSPLHF. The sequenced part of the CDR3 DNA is TGCGCCAGCACTCCGACAGGGAGCTCCTATAATTCACCC.

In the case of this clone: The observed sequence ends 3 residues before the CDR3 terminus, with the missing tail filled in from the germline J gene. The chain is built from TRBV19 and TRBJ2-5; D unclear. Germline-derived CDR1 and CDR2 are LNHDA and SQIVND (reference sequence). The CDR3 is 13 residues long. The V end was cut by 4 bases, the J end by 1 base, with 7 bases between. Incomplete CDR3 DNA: TGTGCCAGTAGTAGCACAGTCCAAGAGACC. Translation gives CASSSTVQET. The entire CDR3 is CASSSTVQETQYF.

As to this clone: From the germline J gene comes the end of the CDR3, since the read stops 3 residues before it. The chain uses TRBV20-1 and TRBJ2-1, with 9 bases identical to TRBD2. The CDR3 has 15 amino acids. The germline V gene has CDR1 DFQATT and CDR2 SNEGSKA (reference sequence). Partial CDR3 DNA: TGCAGCGCTGGGGCTAGCGGGATGTCCTACAATGAG. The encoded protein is CSAGASGMSYNE. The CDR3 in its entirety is CSAGASGMSYNEQFF.

The CDR3 bases that were read are TGTGCCAGCAGTTTTGAACTAGCGGGAGGTGGCGAG. This codes for CASSFELAGGGE. The CDR3, in full, reads CASSFELAGGGEQYF. The chain combines TRBV28 with TRBJ2-7; the match to TRBD2 covers 12 bases. The read finishes 3 residues shy of the CDR3 end, and the germline J gene is used to complete it. CDR3 length: 15 residues. The germline CDR1 and CDR2 sequences are MDHEN and SYDVKM. V trimming: 3 bases; J trimming: 6 bases; junction bases outside the gene matches: 6. The variable domain in full, with the rest retrieved from reference TRBV28 and TRBJ2-7, is DVKVTQSSRYLVKRTGEKVFLECVQDMDHENMFWYRQDPGLGLRLIYFSYDVKMKEKGDIPEGYSVSREKKERFSLILESASTNQTSMYLCASSFELAGGGEQYFGPGTRLTVT.